The 24 T cell receptor beta chains reported below all come from one sample, sequenced in a study of CD8+ T cells in alopecia areata. The CD4+ cells of 4 or 5 biomarker-study patients went through sorting. This sorting yielded CD25+CD127- cells. Extracted RNA was reverse transcribed into cDNA, the sequencing template. TCRdb keeps only in-frame clones here, not all; method: immunoSEQ multiplex PCR. The data contain 13,000 to 15,000 clones, approximately 53% of them singletons. Sample: CD4+ Tregs sorted from blood. The receptors shown here come from a human donor with alopecia areata.

The chain couples TRBV5-1 to TRBJ2-1; D not certain. Between the trimmed V and J ends, which lost 0 bases and 7 bases, there was a span of 2 bases. Germline V gene data show CDR1 as SGHRS and CDR2 as YFSETQ. The CDR3 covers 11 residues. Here the CDR3 DNA reads TGCGCCAGCAGCTTGGCTAATGAGCAGTTCTTC. Its translation: CASSLANEQFF.

This clone appeared a few times. The rearrangement joins TRBV7-6 to TRBJ2-7; 10 bases fit TRBD2. Germline V gene data show CDR1 as SGHVS and CDR2 as FNYEAQ. V shed 5 bases and J 0 bases; nucleotides not matched to a gene: 4. The CDR3 sequence is 15 residues long. For the CDR3, the DNA is TGTGCCAGCAGCCCTAGCGGGAGACGCTCCTACGAGCAGTACTTC. Translated, it gives CASSPSGRRSYEQYF.

This clone was counted between two and nine times. The chain combines TRBV7-2 with TRBJ2-3; 9 bases line up with TRBD1. Germline loops: CDR1 SGHTA, CDR2 FQGNSA. Trimming at V came to 3 bases and at J to 6 bases, leaving 7 bases not matched to a gene. The CDR3 has 15 residues. CDR3 bases: TGTGCCAGCAGCTTCGGACAGGGGAGGTTGGATACGCAGTATTTT. This codes for CASSFGQGRLDTQYF.

This sequence joins TRBV7-9 and TRBJ1-1, with 7 bases fitting TRBD1. The germline gives CDR1 SEHNR, CDR2 FQNEAQ (reference sequence). The V segment lost 5 bases and the J segment 4 bases; nucleotides outside the gene matches: 7. The CDR3 is made up of 14 amino acids. The CDR3 nucleotides read TGTGCCAGCAGCCCGGGACAGTGGGGCACTGAAGCTTTCTTT. Protein sequence: CASSPGQWGTEAFF.

This chain joins TRBV7-8 and TRBJ2-3, with TRBD2 matching over 13 bases. This CDR3 comprises 18 residues. V was pared by 0 bases and J by 5 bases, with 8 bases of the junction left unmatched. Germline V gene lookup returns CDR1 SGHVS and CDR2 FQNEAQ. The CDR3 nucleotides are TGTGCCAGCAGCTTAGCGCAGACTAGCGGGAGGACCCTAGATACGCAGTATTTT. Its translation: CASSLAQTSGRTLDTQYF.

CDR3 nucleotides: TGCAGTGCTAGTTTTGGCTATGAGCAGTTCTTC. Residues: CSASFGYEQFF. The V gene is TRBV20-1, the J gene TRBJ2-1, with D unclear. The CDR3 covers 11 residues. V lost 3 bases and J lost 8, with 8 bases in between. CDR1 DFQATT and CDR2 SNEGSKA come from the germline V gene (reference sequence).

The gene calls are TRBV19 and TRBJ2-1, with TRBD2 identical over 10 bases. The CDR3 has 14 residues. Per germline, CDR1 LNHDA and CDR2 SQIVND (reference sequence). The trim removed 3 bases at V and 14 bases at J, leaving 10 bases unmatched. CDR3 residues: CASSMGGLAGEEFF. The CDR3, as DNA: TGTGCCAGTAGTATGGGAGGGCTAGCGGGAGAAGAGTTCTTC.

This chain connects TRBV6-5 to TRBJ2-7; tentative D call: TRBD2 (5 bases). The ends were cut back, 4 bases at V and 3 bases at J, with 13 bases in the middle. CDR1 is MNHEY, CDR2 SVGAGI, per germline. The CDR3 is 14 residues long. CDR3 DNA sequence: TGTGCCAGCAGTTTCGCCGGACGGGGCTACGAGCAGTACTTC. Its translation is CASSFAGRGYEQYF.

In its sample, this clone was seen a few times. The CDR3 DNA reads as TGTGCCAGCAGCCCCCACCGGGACGGGCGACTCCAGCAGTACTTC. Residues: CASSPHRDGRLQQYF. The V call is TRBV5-4, the J call TRBJ2-7; D possibly matches TRBD1 or TRBD2 (5 bases each). From germline, CDR1 is SGHNT and CDR2 YYREEE (reference sequence). V shed 4 bases and J shed 8 bases, with 22 bases lying between them. The CDR3 totals 15 residues.

The V gene is TRBV29-1, the J gene TRBJ2-2; D is perhaps TRBD1 or TRBD2 (7 bases each). The germline V gene has CDR1 SQVTM and CDR2 ANQGSEA. The CDR3 is 16 amino acids. V lost 6 bases, J lost 3 bases, and 20 bases lay in between. CDR3 coding DNA: TGCAGCGTCCAGGGGGGGATGCGTGGGGACACCGGGGAGCTGTTTTTT. This sequence encodes CSVQGGMRGDTGELFF.

The J gene is TRBJ2-3, the V gene TRBV11-2; 14 nucleotides line up with TRBD2. The CDR3 spans 17 residues. V trimming: 3 bases; J trimming: 4 bases; junction bases outside the gene matches: 6. CDR1 is SGHAT and CDR2 is FQNNGV in the germline V gene. CDR3 protein: CASSFGTSGSRPDTQYF. The CDR3 nucleotides read TGTGCCAGCAGCTTCGGGACTAGCGGGAGTAGGCCAGATACGCAGTATTTT.

This clone is categorized as medium-sized. This chain connects TRBV6-6 to TRBJ2-5, with D perhaps given as TRBD1 or TRBD2 (5 bases each). Trimming cost V 0 bases and J 3 bases, with 8 bases left between them. CDR3 length equals 14 residues. CDR1 is MNHNY, CDR2 SVGAGI, per germline (reference sequence). The CDR3 DNA reads as TGTGCCAGCAGTTACTCGGGGGTTGAAGAGACCCAGTACTTC. Translated, it gives CASSYSGVEETQYF.

V usage is TRBV15 and J usage is TRBJ2-7, with 7 bases fitting TRBD1. Trimming at V came to 0 bases and at J to 7 bases, leaving 18 bases not matched to a gene. Germline V gene data show CDR1 as LNHNV and CDR2 as YYDKDF (reference sequence). The CDR3 is 18 residues long. The CDR3 bases are TGTGCCACCAGCAGAGAGCTACTCGACAGGGCTCTTTCGGAGGAGCAGTACTTC. Its protein product is CATSRELLDRALSEEQYF.

By share, this clone ranks as medium-sized (0.01 to 0.1%). The J gene is TRBJ2-7, the V gene TRBV9; D is perhaps TRBD1 (5 bases). The CDR3 has 15 amino acids. The germline V gene has CDR1 SGDLS and CDR2 YYNGEE. The V gene lost 1 base and the J gene lost 2 bases, with 13 bases spanning the gap. The DNA of the CDR3 is TGTGCCAGCAGCGTATCCGCGACAGCGACCTACGAGCAGTACTTC. Amino acid sequence: CASSVSATATYEQYF.

The rearrangement uses TRBV11-2 and TRBJ2-1; D uncertain. Germline V gene data show CDR1 as SGHAT and CDR2 as FQNNGV. Trimming stripped 5 bases from V and 10 bases from J, with 9 bases between. The length of the CDR3 is 11 residues. CDR3 in amino acids: CASSPALEQFF. The CDR3 bases are TGTGCCAGCAGCCCCGCCCTCGAGCAGTTCTTC. Together with reference TRBV11-2 and TRBJ2-1, the CDR3 gives the full variable domain: EAGVAQSPRYKIIEKRQSVAFWCNPISGHATLYWYQQILGQGPKLLIQFQNNGVVDDSQLPKDRFSAERLKGVDSTLKIQPAKLEDSAVYLCASSPALEQFFGPGTRLTVL.

The J gene is TRBJ2-3, the V gene TRBV7-9; TRBD1 aligns across 9 bases. Losses at the gene ends were 0 bases for V and 3 bases for J; bases not matched to a gene: 7. Per germline, CDR1 SEHNR and CDR2 FQNEAQ (reference sequence). This CDR3 is 17 amino acids long. This CDR3 is CASSLAPFGTGTDTQYF. DNA of the CDR3: TGTGCCAGCAGCTTAGCGCCCTTCGGGACAGGGACAGATACGCAGTATTTT.

The chain recombines TRBV10-3 with TRBJ2-1; no firm D call. The germline V gene encodes CDR1 ENHRY and CDR2 SYGVKD. The CDR3 contains 12 residues. V dropped 6 bases and J dropped 7 bases, with 10 bases sitting between them. CDR3 amino acids: CAIRGDRNEQFF. Here the CDR3 DNA reads TGTGCCATCAGGGGTGATAGGAATGAGCAGTTCTTC.

The V call is TRBV7-3, the J call TRBJ1-2, with D maybe TRBD1 (5 bases). Germline values: CDR1 SGHTA, CDR2 FQGTGA. V was shortened by 2 bases and J by 4 bases, with 17 bases between the two germline ends. CDR3 length equals 16 residues. CDR3 residues: CASSLARDGSRYGYTF. CDR3 nucleotides: TGTGCCAGCAGCTTAGCCCGGGACGGTTCTCGCTATGGCTACACCTTC.

This clone came up once. This chain joins TRBV27 and TRBJ2-2; the D gene could be TRBD1 or TRBD2 (6 bases each). CDR1 and CDR2 (germline): MNHEY, SMNVEV (reference sequence). The V end was cut by 6 bases, the J end by 6 bases, with 11 bases between. The CDR3 loop spans 13 amino acids. The CDR3 protein is CASSIGGSGELFF. CDR3 bases: TGTGCCAGCAGCATCGGGGGCTCCGGGGAGCTGTTTTTT.

The J gene is TRBJ2-7, the V gene TRBV7-2; D gene uncertain. V shed 0 bases and J shed 6 bases, with 9 bases lying between them. From germline, CDR1 is SGHTA and CDR2 FQGNSA. This CDR3 spans 13 amino acids. The CDR3 reads CASSLARTAEQYF. CDR3 DNA: TGTGCCAGCAGCTTAGCGCGGACGGCCGAGCAGTACTTC.

This clone was observed a handful of times. The DNA for the CDR3 is TGTGCCAGCAGCTCGACAGGGATGCGTGAAAAACTGTTTTTT. The encoded protein is CASSSTGMREKLFF. The chain links TRBV7-9 to TRBJ1-4; 7 bases line up with TRBD1. The germline V gene encodes CDR1 SEHNR and CDR2 FQNEAQ (reference sequence). With V trimmed by 4 bases and J by 7 bases, 6 bases remained unmatched. The CDR3 is 14 amino acids.

This clone was detected once. This chain connects TRBV10-3 to TRBJ2-7, with 14 bases aligning to TRBD2. CDR3 size: 16 residues. With V trimmed by 11 bases and J by 3 bases, 12 bases remained unmatched. Germline lookup yields CDR1 ENHRY and CDR2 SYGVKD. The CDR3 spells CAAGGLAGELGYEQYF. CDR3 coding DNA: TGTGCCGCAGGGGGACTAGCGGGAGAATTAGGCTACGAGCAGTACTTC.

This chain connects TRBV28 to TRBJ1-2, with D hard to call. This CDR3 has 13 amino acids. V gave up 2 bases and J gave up 8 bases, with 12 bases separating them. Germline V gene lookup returns CDR1 MDHEN and CDR2 SYDVKM. This CDR3 reads CASSLGQVGGYTF. CDR3 in DNA: TGTGCCAGCAGTTTAGGCCAGGTGGGGGGCTACACCTTC.

The chain carries TRBV19 and TRBJ1-1; 9 bases are a match to TRBD1. V trimming: 5 bases; J trimming: 6 bases; junction bases outside the gene matches: 10. The germline CDR1 and CDR2 sequences are LNHDA and SQIVND (reference sequence). The CDR3 length is 15 residues. The CDR3 loop reads CASSVTGTGYAEAFF. For the CDR3, the DNA is TGTGCCAGTAGTGTGACCGGGACAGGGTACGCTGAAGCTTTCTTT.